This TCR beta chain came from a study of PD-1 blockade in classical Hodgkin lymphoma. Sample time point: cycle 4 day 1 (C4D1), after six to seven weeks of nivolumab. All trial patients relapsed after autologous stem cell transplantation. CD8+ T cells were isolated from thawed PBMCs by magnetic negative selection. Here immunoSEQ multiplex PCR was the method, and the copy in TCRdb shows in-frame clones only, minus some. The data contain 13,000 to 15,000 clones, 89% of them seen just once; the ten biggest clones take up approximately 17%. The sample holds one count of this clone. Trimming took 2 bases from V and 4 from J; bases not matched to a gene: 11. The CDR3 runs 16 residues. Germline CDR1 LGHNA, CDR2 YNFKEQ.

The sequencing here drew on CD8+ T cells from blood, taken before the fourth cycle of nivolumab. The receptor's source is a human donor with classical Hodgkin lymphoma. The chain uses TRBV4-2 and TRBJ2-7, with 7 positions matching TRBD1. The CDR3 nucleotides read TGTGCCAGCAGCCAACTTACAGGGGCGGTACTTTACGAGCAGTACTTC. Its translation: CASSQLTGAVLYEQYF.